This T cell receptor (beta chain) was recovered during a study of blood T cell repertoires in COVID-19. Across the whole study: T cells, B-cell-depleted T cells, or PBMCs provided the cDNA or gDNA that served as material.

The CDR3 extends over 12 amino acids. Trimming cost V 5 bases and J 6 bases, with 10 bases left between them. In the authors' methods: From reference gene primer amplification, estimates of nucleated cell counts were derived. The repertoire was sequenced with immunoSEQ multiplex PCR; TCRdb's copy has only in-frame clones and lacks some. The V and J calls and clone size are taken from that table; D and trimming were inferred from the DNA. The top ten clones hold 4.5% of a sample with about 110,000 clones, about 89% of them seen once. Sequenced sample: peripheral blood. The chain uses TRBV12-3 or TRBV12-4 and TRBJ1-2, with a tentative D call TRBD1 (6 bases). The TCR was taken from a man aged 40-49 years with acute or convalescent COVID-19. In nucleotides, the CDR3 is TGTGCCAGCAGTCGGACAGTCGATGGCTACACCTTC. It yields the protein CASSRTVDGYTF.